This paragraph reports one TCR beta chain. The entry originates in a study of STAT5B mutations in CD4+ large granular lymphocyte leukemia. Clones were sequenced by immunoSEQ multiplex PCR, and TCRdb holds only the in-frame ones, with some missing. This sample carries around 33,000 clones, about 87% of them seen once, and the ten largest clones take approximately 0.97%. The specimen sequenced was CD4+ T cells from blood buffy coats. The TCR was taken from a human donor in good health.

CDR3 DNA sequence: TGTGCCAGCAGCGTGGGAGGGCCCTACAATGAGCAGTTCTTC. It yields the protein CASSVGGPYNEQFF. V gene TRBV2 combines with J gene TRBJ2-1; 7 positions agree with TRBD2. The V segment lost 6 bases and the J segment 2 bases; nucleotides outside the gene matches: 4. Germline V gene sequence: CDR1 SNHLY, CDR2 FYNNEI. The CDR3 covers 14 residues.